These 13 T cell receptor beta chains originate from one sample sequenced in a study of human CD8 memory T cell subsets. Preparation of the TCR beta libraries relied on UMI-labeled 5' RACE. TCRdb reanalyzed the 5' RACE reads, giving one entry per CDR3 protein sequence and no DNA. The sample has roughly 16,000 distinct CDR3 sequences, and its top ten clones hold about 5.6%. The sample consisted of CD8+ stem-like memory T cells (TSCM and TCM) sorted from PBMCs. The sample's subset: stem-like memory CD8 T cells (TSTEM), CCR7+ PD-1- TIGIT-. Source of these receptors: a human donor in good health.

The chain combines TRBV10-2 with TRBJ1-2. Germline V gene lookup returns CDR1 WSHSY and CDR2 SAAADI. The CDR3 spans 15 residues. CDR3 sequence: CASSESAGNPYGYTF.

The chain is built from TRBV5-1 and TRBJ2-3; TCRdb reports TRBD1, a call that lacks DNA to check it against. This CDR3 contains 15 residues. Germline lookup yields CDR1 SGHRS and CDR2 YFSETQ. The CDR3 is CASSLAPGAADTQYF.

The genes are TRBV29-1 and TRBJ2-1; TCRdb proposes TRBD2, but this gene call is untestable without DNA. Per the germline V gene, CDR1 is SQVTM and CDR2 is ANQGSEA. The CDR3 covers 20 residues. The CDR3 loop reads CSVENVVGLAEPSSYNEQFF.

This chain connects TRBV28 to TRBJ1-1; TCRdb selects TRBD1, and the lack of DNA leaves this call unchecked. The CDR3 runs to 16 residues. Germline V gene sequence: CDR1 MDHEN, CDR2 SYDVKM. CDR3 amino acids: CASSLLTGSWNTEAFF. The variable domain in full, with the rest retrieved from reference TRBV28 and TRBJ1-1, is DVKVTQSSRYLVKRTGEKVFLECVQDMDHENMFWYRQDPGLGLRLIYFSYDVKMKEKGDIPEGYSVSREKKERFSLILESASTNQTSMYLCASSLLTGSWNTEAFFGQGTRLTVV.

The chain recombines TRBV5-6 with TRBJ2-1; TCRdb picks TRBD2, but there is no DNA to check that call. The CDR3 extends over 17 amino acids. In germline, CDR1 is SGHDT, CDR2 YYEEEE. CDR3 residues: CASSLSLAGGIYNEQFF. The full variable domain, in which reference TRBV5-6 and TRBJ2-1 provide the parts outside the CDR3, is DAGVTQSPTHLIKTRGQQVTLRCSPKSGHDTVSWYQQALGQGPQFIFQYYEEEERQRGNFPDRFSGHQFPNYSSELNVNALLLGDSALYLCASSLSLAGGIYNEQFFGPGTRLTVL.

The CDR3 region is CASSELLIPNQPQHF. V and J are TRBV7-2 and TRBJ1-5. CDR3 size: 15 residues. Germline V gene data show CDR1 as SGHTA and CDR2 as FQGNSA.

The rearrangement links TRBV20-1 to TRBJ2-7; TCRdb's D call of TRBD1 is untestable without DNA. Germline V gives CDR1 DFQATT, CDR2 SNEGSKA (reference sequence). This CDR3 spans 15 amino acids. CDR3 sequence: CSARDLRGALYEQYF.

J is TRBJ2-7 and V is TRBV20-1; checking the TCRdb D call of TRBD1 is not possible without DNA. The germline V gene encodes CDR1 DFQATT and CDR2 SNEGSKA (reference sequence). The CDR3 totals 13 residues. The CDR3 loop is CSADATGAGEQYF.

The rearrangement uses TRBV6-4 and TRBJ2-3. CDR3 length: 17 amino acids. Per the germline V gene, CDR1 is MRHNA and CDR2 is SNTAGT. CDR3 sequence reads: CASSDRRLGLSTDTQYF.

The rearrangement uses TRBV5-5 and TRBJ2-5; as DNA is missing, the TRBD1 call by TCRdb cannot be tested. Germline CDR1 reads SGHKS; CDR2 reads YYEKEE (reference sequence). The CDR3 consists of 16 residues. The CDR3: CASSPWTGQSRETQYF.

This clonotype is classed as medium-sized (0.01 to 0.1%) by frequency. The chain uses TRBV24-1 and TRBJ1-4; the D gene TCRdb calls, TRBD1, cannot be checked with no DNA. The CDR3 extends over 16 amino acids. Germline V CDR1 and CDR2: KGHDR, SFDVKD. The CDR3 spells CATSDRDSDLREKLFF.

The rearrangement uses TRBV27 and TRBJ2-3; without DNA, the TCRdb call of TRBD1 cannot be checked. Germline CDR1 and CDR2: MNHEY and SMNVEV (reference sequence). The CDR3 covers 16 residues. CDR3 in amino acids: CASSPRQGGSTDTQYF.

V gene TRBV5-6 combines with J gene TRBJ2-7. The CDR3 sequence is 12 residues long. Per the germline V gene, CDR1 is SGHDT and CDR2 is YYEEEE. The CDR3 spells CASSLGRVEQYF.